The present T cell receptor beta chain was sequenced within a study of blood T cell repertoires in COVID-19. At the level of the study: The origin of the acute and convalescent COVID-19 samples was the United States, Italy and Spain. PBMCs, B-cell-depleted T cells, or T cells provided the cDNA or gDNA that made up the material.

Study processing details: Reference gene primer amplification gave estimated nucleated cell counts. Here immunoSEQ multiplex PCR was the method, and the copy in TCRdb shows in-frame clones only, minus some. V, J and clone size were drawn from that table, and D and trimming were deduced from the DNA. The data contain roughly 160,000 clones, approximately 91% of them singletons. CDR3 length: 17 amino acids. Germline CDR1 is SEHNR and CDR2 is FQNEAQ (reference sequence). The V gene lost 1 base and the J gene lost 1 base, with 15 bases spanning the gap. Sequences were obtained from peripheral blood. The genes are TRBV7-9 and TRBJ2-3; D may be TRBD2 (5 bases). The source of this sequence is a man aged 18 to 29 with acute or convalescent COVID-19. The DNA for the CDR3 is TGTGCCAGCAGCTTAGGACACCCCTTGCGGGGCACAGATACGCAGTATTTT. Protein: CASSLGHPLRGTDTQYF.